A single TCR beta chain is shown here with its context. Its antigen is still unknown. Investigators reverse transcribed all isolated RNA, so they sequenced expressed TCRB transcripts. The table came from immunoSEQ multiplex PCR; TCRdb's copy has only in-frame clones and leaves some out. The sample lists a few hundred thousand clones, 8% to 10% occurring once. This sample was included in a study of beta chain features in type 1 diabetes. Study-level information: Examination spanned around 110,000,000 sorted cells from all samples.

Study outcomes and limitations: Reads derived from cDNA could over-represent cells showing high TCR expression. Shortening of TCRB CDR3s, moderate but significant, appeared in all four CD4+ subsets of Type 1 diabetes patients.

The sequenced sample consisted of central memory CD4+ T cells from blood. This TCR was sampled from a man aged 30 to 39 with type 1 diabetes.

The CDR3 protein is CASTQAAHASLGYEQYF. CDR3 sequence (DNA): TGTGCCAGCACACAAGCGGCACACGCTTCTTTGGGATACGAGCAGTACTTC. The V call is TRBV2, the J call TRBJ2-5; perhaps TRBD2 as D (5 bases). TRBJ2-7 matches the DNA end more closely, so the J call is doubtful. The CDR3 is 17 amino acids. In germline, CDR1 is SNHLY, CDR2 FYNNEI.